Below, 15 T cell receptor beta chains from the same sample are listed, as sequenced in a study of blood T cell repertoires in COVID-19. The method was immunoSEQ multiplex PCR; TCRdb's version includes in-frame clones alone and lacks a portion of them. Of about 260,000 clones detected, nearly 90% appear once; the ten largest clones hold over 0.55%. Input material: peripheral blood. These receptors were obtained from a human donor in a cohort sampled during active COVID-19.

The V call is TRBV6-5, the J call TRBJ2-7; D gene uncertain. CDR3 length: 15 amino acids. V lost 5 bases to trimming and J lost 3 bases, with 17 bases between them. Germline V gives CDR1 MNHEY, CDR2 SVGAGI. In nucleotides, the CDR3 is TGTGCCAGCAGTCCCCCGCGTAGTTCTAGCTACGAGCAGTACTTC. Protein product: CASSPPRSSSYEQYF.

The rearrangement joins TRBV2 to TRBJ2-1; TRBD2 matches 9 bases. Germline loops: CDR1 SNHLY, CDR2 FYNNEI. Trimming cost V 5 bases and J 0 bases; bases outside gene matches: 14. CDR3 size: 19 residues. The CDR3 sequence is CASSFLGLATPSSYNEQFF. The CDR3 nucleotides are TGTGCCAGCAGTTTCTTGGGACTAGCAACCCCGAGCTCCTACAATGAGCAGTTCTTC.

The chain uses TRBV12-3 or TRBV12-4 and TRBJ1-1; TRBD1 might be the D (6 bases). The CDR3 has 13 amino acids. V was clipped by 5 bases and J by 8 bases, with 15 bases between them. This CDR3 is CASSGRTVIEAFF. The CDR3 DNA sequence: TGTGCCAGCAGTGGACGGACAGTGATCGAAGCTTTCTTT.

In this sample, this clone turned up once. The chain carries TRBV29-1 and TRBJ2-1; 9 bases align to TRBD2. Losses at the gene ends were 0 bases for V and 8 bases for J; bases not matched to a gene: 5. CDR3 size: 14 residues. Germline CDR1 is SQVTM and CDR2 is ANQGSEA. DNA for the CDR3: TGCAGCGTTGAAGAAGCGCGGGGGGGCTATGAGCAGTTCTTC. Amino acid sequence: CSVEEARGGYEQFF.

CDR3 sequence: CASGSGLGLDYNEQFF. The CDR3 bases are TGTGCTAGTGGTTCGGGACTGGGGCTCGACTACAATGAGCAGTTCTTC. The V gene is TRBV12-5, the J gene TRBJ2-1, with a weak D call TRBD2 (6 bases). The CDR3 sequence is 16 residues long. Trimming left V 4 bases short and J 3 bases short, with 16 bases between. The germline CDR1 and CDR2 sequences are LGHNT and FRNRAP.

Of note for this clone: The germline gene is not matched at one end of the junction; a read error may be the cause. The chain joins TRBV30 to TRBJ1-6; 8 bases match TRBD1. The CDR3 extends over 14 amino acids. In germline, CDR1 is GTSNPN, CDR2 SVGIG (reference sequence). CDR3 sequence: CARSPGQVNSPLHF. Here the CDR3 DNA reads TGTGCCCGGAGCCCGGGACAGGTTAATTCACCCCTCCACTTT.

The J gene is TRBJ2-7, the V gene TRBV14; D might be TRBD2 (6 bases). This CDR3 has 18 amino acids. From germline, CDR1 is SGHDN and CDR2 FVKESK. Deletions cut 1 base from V and 3 bases from J, with 22 bases between. For the CDR3, the DNA is TGTGCCAGCAGCCAAGGTTACTACGGGAGTGCCTTCCGCTACGAGCAGTACTTC. Translated: CASSQGYYGSAFRYEQYF.

This chain uses TRBV28 with TRBJ1-5; D is unclear. CDR3 length equals 13 residues. CDR1 is MDHEN, CDR2 SYDVKM, per germline. V was trimmed by 8 bases and J by 2 bases, leaving 10 bases between them. The CDR3 sequence: CASQYGGNQPQHF. CDR3 coding DNA: TGTGCCAGCCAATATGGAGGCAATCAGCCCCAGCATTTT.

The chain joins TRBV10-3 to TRBJ2-1; 9 nucleotides line up with TRBD2. The CDR3 has 13 amino acids. V was clipped by 5 bases and J by 9 bases; unmatched bases: 5. Germline V gene data show CDR1 as ENHRY and CDR2 as SYGVKD. The CDR3 here is CAISPLAGVEQFF. The CDR3 nucleotides read TGTGCCATCAGTCCCTTAGCGGGAGTTGAGCAGTTCTTC.

The CDR3 loop reads CASSSSPEQYF. CDR3 coding DNA: TGTGCCAGCAGCTCTAGTCCCGAGCAGTACTTC. The V and J genes are TRBV5-6 and TRBJ2-7; D is unclear. CDR1 is SGHDT, CDR2 YYEEEE, per germline. With 3 bases removed from V and 6 bases from J, the gap between germline ends came to 7 bases. The CDR3 is 11 residues long.

This chain connects TRBV2 to TRBJ2-2; TRBD2 might be the D (5 bases). V lost 0 bases and J lost 8, with 16 bases in between. CDR1 is SNHLY, CDR2 FYNNEI, per germline. The CDR3 runs to 16 residues. Here the CDR3 DNA reads TGTGCCAGCAGTGAAGCGGGGTCTAGCCCGAGGGGGGAGCTGTTTTTT. It codes for CASSEAGSSPRGELFF. Variable domain in full (rest from reference TRBV2 and TRBJ2-2): EPEVTQTPSHQVTQMGQEVILRCVPISNHLYFYWYRQILGQKVEFLVSFYNNEISEKSEIFDDQFSVERPDGSNFTLKIRSTKLEDSAMYFCASSEAGSSPRGELFFGEGSRLTVL.

The CDR3 coding sequence is TGTGCCAGCAGTTACTGGTCTAGCGGGGGTCATGAGCAGTTCTTC. Residues: CASSYWSSGGHEQFF. The V gene is TRBV6-5, the J gene TRBJ2-1; TRBD2 agrees at 10 bases. The CDR3 has 15 residues. Unmatched junction bases numbered 5, after V lost 1 base and J lost 8 bases. Germline lookup yields CDR1 MNHEY and CDR2 SVGAGI.

This clone occurred a few times. The chain links TRBV6-5 to TRBJ2-7, with a possible D match to TRBD2 (6 bases). V lost 0 bases, J lost 2 bases, and 8 bases lay in between. The germline V gene encodes CDR1 MNHEY and CDR2 SVGAGI. CDR3 length: 14 amino acids. This CDR3 is CASSYSSGPYEQYF. CDR3 in DNA: TGTGCCAGCAGTTACTCTAGCGGCCCCTACGAGCAGTACTTC.

The chain links TRBV5-4 to TRBJ2-7, with 10 bases identical to TRBD2. Germline V gene sequence: CDR1 SGHNT, CDR2 YYREEE (reference sequence). The trim removed 3 bases at V and 0 bases at J, leaving 3 bases unmatched. The CDR3 is 15 residues long. The DNA of the CDR3 is TGTGCCAGCAGCTCTCTAGCGGGAGTCTCCTACGAGCAGTACTTC. Its translation: CASSSLAGVSYEQYF.

The chain joins TRBV28 to TRBJ2-7; 9 bases match TRBD2. This CDR3 spans 16 amino acids. V was clipped by 3 bases and J by 1 base; unmatched bases: 7. Germline lookup yields CDR1 MDHEN and CDR2 SYDVKM. CDR3: CASSFGSGSVSYEQYF. The CDR3 region has the DNA TGTGCCAGCAGTTTTGGTAGCGGGAGCGTTTCCTACGAGCAGTACTTC. The whole variable domain, remainder taken from reference TRBV28 and TRBJ2-7, is DVKVTQSSRYLVKRTGEKVFLECVQDMDHENMFWYRQDPGLGLRLIYFSYDVKMKEKGDIPEGYSVSREKKERFSLILESASTNQTSMYLCASSFGSGSVSYEQYFGPGTRLTVT.